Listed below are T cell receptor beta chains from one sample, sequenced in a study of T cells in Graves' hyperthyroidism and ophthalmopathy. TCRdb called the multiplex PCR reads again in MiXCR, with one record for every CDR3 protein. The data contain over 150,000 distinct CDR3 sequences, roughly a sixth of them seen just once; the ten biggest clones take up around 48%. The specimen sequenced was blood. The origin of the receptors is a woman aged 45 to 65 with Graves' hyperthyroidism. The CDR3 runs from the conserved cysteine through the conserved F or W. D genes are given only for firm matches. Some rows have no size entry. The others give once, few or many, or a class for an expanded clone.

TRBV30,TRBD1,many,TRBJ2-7,CAWGQGAREQYF,TGTGCCTGGGGACAGGGGGCGCGAGAGCAGTACTTC
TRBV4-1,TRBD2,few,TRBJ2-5,CASSQAAGGLQETQYF,TGCGCCAGCAGCCAGGCGGCGGGAGGCTTACAAGAGACCCAGTACTTC
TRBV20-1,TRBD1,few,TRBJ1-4,CSGIFSTGPNEKLFF,TGCAGTGGAATATTTTCGACAGGGCCCAATGAAAAACTGTTTTTT
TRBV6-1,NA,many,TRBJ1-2,CASSGEWNYGYTF,TGTGCCAGCAGTGGTGAATGGAACTATGGCTACACCTTC
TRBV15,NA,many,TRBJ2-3,CATSSGGFGTDTQYF,TGTGCCACCAGCAGCGGGGGTTTTGGCACAGATACGCAGTATTTT
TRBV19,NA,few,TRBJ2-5,CASSILAETQETQYF,TGTGCCAGTAGTATCCTTGCAGAGACCCAAGAGACCCAGTACTTC
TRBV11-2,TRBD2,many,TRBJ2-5,CASSLAVTSGEETQYF,TGTGCCAGCAGCTTAGCTGTGACTAGCGGAGAAGAGACCCAGTACTTC
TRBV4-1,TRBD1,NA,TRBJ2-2,CASSQEGVGQGAFTGELFF,TGCGCCAGCAGCCAAGAGGGTGTAGGACAGGGGGCTTTCACCGGGGAGCTGTTTTTT
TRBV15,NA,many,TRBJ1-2,CATSRDLWVSYTF,TGTGCCACCAGCAGAGATTTGTGGGTGAGCTACACCTTC
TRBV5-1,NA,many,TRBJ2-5,CASSPGNRAYQETQYF,TGCGCCAGCAGCCCTGGTAACAGGGCGTACCAAGAGACCCAGTACTTC
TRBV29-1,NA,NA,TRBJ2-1,CSVEALGNEQFF,TGCAGCGTTGAAGCCCTAGGCAATGAGCAGTTCTTC
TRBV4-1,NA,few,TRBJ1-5,CASSHGVNQPQHF,TGCGCCAGCAGCCATGGGGTAAATCAGCCCCAGCATTTT
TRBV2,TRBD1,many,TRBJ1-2,CASSEGGTGIYGYTF,TGTGCCAGCAGTGAAGGCGGGACAGGGATTTATGGCTACACCTTC
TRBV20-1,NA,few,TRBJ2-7,CSAPDPRNEQYF,TGCAGTGCGCCCGACCCCAGAAACGAGCAGTACTTC
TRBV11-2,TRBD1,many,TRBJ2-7,CASRMTGGSYEQYF,TGTGCCAGCAGAATGACAGGGGGTTCCTACGAGCAGTACTTC
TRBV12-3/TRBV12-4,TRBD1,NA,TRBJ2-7,CASSLAVTGTYEQYF,TGTGCCAGCAGTTTAGCGGTGACAGGGACCTACGAGCAGTACTTC
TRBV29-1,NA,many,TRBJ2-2,CSVEEQLNTGELFF,TGCAGCGTTGAAGAACAACTAAACACCGGGGAGCTGTTTTTT
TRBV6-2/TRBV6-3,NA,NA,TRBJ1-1,CASSYLGKEDEAFF,TGTGCCAGCAGTTACTTGGGCAAGGAGGATGAAGCTTTCTTT
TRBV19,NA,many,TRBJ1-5,CASKGRETHNQPQHF,TGTGCCAGTAAGGGTCGGGAGACACATAATCAGCCCCAGCATTTT
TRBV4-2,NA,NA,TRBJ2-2,CASSQDLGPGIPGELFF,TGTGCCAGCAGCCAAGATCTGGGCCCAGGAATTCCCGGGGAGCTGTTTTTT
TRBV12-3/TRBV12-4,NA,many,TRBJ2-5,CASSFGEETQYF,TGTGCCAGCAGTTTTGGGGAAGAGACCCAGTACTTC
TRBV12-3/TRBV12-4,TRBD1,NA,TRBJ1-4,CASSPRGRDNEKLFF,TGTGCCAGCAGTCCAAGGGGGCGAGATAATGAAAAACTGTTTTTT
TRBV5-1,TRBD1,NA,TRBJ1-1,CAGSLDRGLTEAFF,TGCGCCGGCAGCTTGGACAGGGGGCTCACTGAAGCTTTCTTT
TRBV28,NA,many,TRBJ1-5,CASVGREIGFHQPQHF,TGTGCCAGCGTGGGGCGAGAAATAGGGTTTCATCAGCCCCAGCATTTT
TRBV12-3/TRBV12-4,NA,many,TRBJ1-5,CASSQGQDNQPQHF,TGTGCCAGCAGCCAGGGACAAGACAATCAGCCCCAGCATTTT
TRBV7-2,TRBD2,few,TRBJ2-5,CASSLYAGVGETQYF,TGTGCCAGCAGCTTGTACGCGGGAGTTGGAGAGACCCAGTACTTC
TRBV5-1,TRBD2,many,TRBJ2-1,CASSWDYPYNEQFF,TGCGCCAGCAGCTGGGACTACCCCTACAATGAGCAGTTCTTC
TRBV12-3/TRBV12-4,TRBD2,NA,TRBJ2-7,CASSWAAGPFGYEQYF,TGTGCCAGCAGTTGGGCAGCGGGGCCCTTCGGGTACGAGCAGTACTTC
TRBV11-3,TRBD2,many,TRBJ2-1,CASSSGRTSGISYNEQFF,TGTGCCAGCAGCTCCGGCAGGACTAGCGGAATCTCCTACAATGAGCAGTTCTTC
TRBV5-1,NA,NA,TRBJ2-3,CASPGGPDTQYF,TGCGCCAGCCCAGGGGGGCCAGATACGCAGTATTTT
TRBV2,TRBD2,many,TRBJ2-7,CASIGLAGRYEQYF,TGTGCCAGCATCGGTCTAGCGGGAAGGTACGAGCAGTACTTC
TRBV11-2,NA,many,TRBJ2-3,CASRSPGTATDTQYF,TGTGCCAGCAGGTCCCCCGGGACCGCCACAGATACGCAGTATTTT
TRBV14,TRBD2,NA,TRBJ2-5,CASSQDVLAGAKETQYF,TGTGCCAGCAGCCAAGATGTGCTAGCGGGAGCAAAAGAGACCCAGTACTTC
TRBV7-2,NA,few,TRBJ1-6,CASSLAPTGSGSPLHF,TGTGCCAGCAGCTTAGCCCCAACAGGGTCCGGTTCACCCCTCCACTTT
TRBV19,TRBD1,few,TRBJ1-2,CASSGTQGANGYTF,TGTGCCAGTAGTGGTACACAGGGGGCGAATGGCTACACCTTC
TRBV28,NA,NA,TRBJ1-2,CASSWESWGNYGYTF,TGTGCCAGCAGTTGGGAGTCGTGGGGGAACTATGGCTACACCTTC
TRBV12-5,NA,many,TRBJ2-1,CASGLVWNEQFF,TGTGCTAGTGGTTTGGTATGGAATGAGCAGTTCTTC
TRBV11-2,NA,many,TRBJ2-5,CASSLEFTVEPSLQETQYF,TGTGCCAGCAGCTTAGAGTTTACAGTTGAGCCTTCGTTACAAGAGACCCAGTACTTC